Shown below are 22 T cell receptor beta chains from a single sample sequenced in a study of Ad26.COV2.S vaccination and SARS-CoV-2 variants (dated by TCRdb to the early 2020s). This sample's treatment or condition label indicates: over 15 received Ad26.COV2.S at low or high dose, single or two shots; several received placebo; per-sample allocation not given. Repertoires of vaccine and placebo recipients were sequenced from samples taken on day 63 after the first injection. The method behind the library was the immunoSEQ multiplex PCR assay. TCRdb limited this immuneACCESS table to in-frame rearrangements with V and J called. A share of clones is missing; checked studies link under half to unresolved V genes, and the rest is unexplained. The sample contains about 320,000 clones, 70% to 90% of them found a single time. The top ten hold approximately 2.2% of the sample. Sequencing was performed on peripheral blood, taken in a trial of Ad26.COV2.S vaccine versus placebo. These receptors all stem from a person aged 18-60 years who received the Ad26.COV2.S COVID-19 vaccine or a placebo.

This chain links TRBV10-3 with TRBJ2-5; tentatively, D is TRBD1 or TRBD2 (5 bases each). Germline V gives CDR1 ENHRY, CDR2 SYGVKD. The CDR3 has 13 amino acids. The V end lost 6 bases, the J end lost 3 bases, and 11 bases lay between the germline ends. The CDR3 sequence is CAISRDQKETQYF. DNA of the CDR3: TGTGCCATCAGCCGGGACCAAAAAGAGACCCAGTACTTC.

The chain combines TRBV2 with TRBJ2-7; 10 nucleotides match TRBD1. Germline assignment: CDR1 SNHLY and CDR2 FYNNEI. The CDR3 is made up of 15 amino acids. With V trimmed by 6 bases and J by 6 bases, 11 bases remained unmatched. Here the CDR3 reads CASSHLRDRGGEQYF. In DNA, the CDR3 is TGTGCCAGCAGCCACCTCAGGGACAGGGGTGGCGAGCAGTACTTC.

In DNA, the CDR3 is TGCGCCAGCCGGGACGGGTTGTCGAACACTGAAGCTTTCTTT. Protein product: CASRDGLSNTEAFF. The genes are TRBV5-1 and TRBJ1-1; maybe TRBD1 (5 bases). The CDR3 has 14 amino acids. From germline, CDR1 is SGHRS and CDR2 YFSETQ. Between the trimmed V and J ends, which lost 7 bases and 1 base, there was a span of 14 bases.

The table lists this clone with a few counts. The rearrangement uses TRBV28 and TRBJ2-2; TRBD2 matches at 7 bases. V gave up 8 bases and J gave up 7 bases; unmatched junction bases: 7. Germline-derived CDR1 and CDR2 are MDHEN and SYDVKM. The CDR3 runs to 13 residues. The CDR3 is CASLQAGYGELFF. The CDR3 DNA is TGTGCCAGCCTACAAGCGGGGTACGGGGAGCTGTTTTTT.

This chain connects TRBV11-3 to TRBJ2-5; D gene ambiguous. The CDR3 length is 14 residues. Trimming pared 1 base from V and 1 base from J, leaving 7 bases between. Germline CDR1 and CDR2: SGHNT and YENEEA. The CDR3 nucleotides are TGTGCCAGCAGCTTAGGCGGCATCCAAGAGACCCAGTACTTC. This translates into CASSLGGIQETQYF.

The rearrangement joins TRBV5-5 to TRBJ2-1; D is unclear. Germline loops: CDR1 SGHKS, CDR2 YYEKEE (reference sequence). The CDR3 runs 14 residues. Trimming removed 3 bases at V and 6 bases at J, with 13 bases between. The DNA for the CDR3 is TGTGCCAGCAGCTCCGAGGCCCCTTCCAATGAGCAGTTCTTC. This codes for CASSSEAPSNEQFF.

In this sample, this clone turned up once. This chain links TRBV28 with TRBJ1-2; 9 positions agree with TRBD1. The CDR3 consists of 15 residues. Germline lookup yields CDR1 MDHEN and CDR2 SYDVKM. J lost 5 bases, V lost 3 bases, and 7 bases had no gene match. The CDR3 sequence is CASSFPGQGHYGYTF. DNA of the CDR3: TGTGCCAGCAGTTTCCCGGGACAGGGTCATTATGGCTACACCTTC.

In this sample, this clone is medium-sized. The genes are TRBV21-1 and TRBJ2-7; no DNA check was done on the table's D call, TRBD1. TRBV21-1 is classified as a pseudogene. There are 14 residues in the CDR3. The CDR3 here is CARTRQGTSYEQYF. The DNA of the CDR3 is TGTGCCCGGACGCGACAGGGGACAAGCTACGAGCAGTACTTC.

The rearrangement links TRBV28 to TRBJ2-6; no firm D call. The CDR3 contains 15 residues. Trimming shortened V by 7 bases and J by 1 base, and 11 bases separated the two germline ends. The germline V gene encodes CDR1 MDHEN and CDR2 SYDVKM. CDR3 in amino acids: CASTPRVSGANVLTF. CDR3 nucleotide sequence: TGTGCCAGCACCCCTAGGGTGTCTGGGGCCAACGTCCTGACTTTC.

The DNA of the CDR3 is TGTGCCAGCAGTACCCCGTGGACACGTACGAACACTGAAGCTTTCTTT. Protein product: CASSTPWTRTNTEAFF. The chain is built from TRBV28 and TRBJ1-1; D might be TRBD1 (5 bases). The V gene lost 5 bases and the J gene lost 1 base, with 17 bases spanning the gap. Germline V gene lookup returns CDR1 MDHEN and CDR2 SYDVKM. This CDR3 is built from 16 residues.

The CDR3 bases are TGTGCCAGCAGTGGCACCCGGACAGGGCTAGCTTTCTTT. This encodes CASSGTRTGLAFF. The chain carries TRBV28 and TRBJ1-1; 8 bases are a match to TRBD1. This CDR3 spans 13 amino acids. V trimming: 5 bases; J trimming: 10 bases; junction bases outside the gene matches: 9. Germline CDR1 reads MDHEN; CDR2 reads SYDVKM.

CDR3: CASQGYNYGYTF. In DNA, the CDR3 is TGTGCCAGCCAGGGGTATAACTATGGCTACACCTTC. The chain employs TRBV2 and TRBJ1-2, with D tentatively TRBD1 (6 bases). CDR1 is SNHLY and CDR2 is FYNNEI in the germline V gene. V was pared by 8 bases and J by 1 base, with 8 bases between. This CDR3 spans 12 amino acids.

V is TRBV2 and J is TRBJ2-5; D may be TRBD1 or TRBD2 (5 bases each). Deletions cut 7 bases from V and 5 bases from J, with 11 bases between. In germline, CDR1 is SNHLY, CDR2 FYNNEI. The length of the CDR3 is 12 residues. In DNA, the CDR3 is TGTGCCAGCATGGGGGAAGGGGAGACCCAGTACTTC. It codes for CASMGEGETQYF.

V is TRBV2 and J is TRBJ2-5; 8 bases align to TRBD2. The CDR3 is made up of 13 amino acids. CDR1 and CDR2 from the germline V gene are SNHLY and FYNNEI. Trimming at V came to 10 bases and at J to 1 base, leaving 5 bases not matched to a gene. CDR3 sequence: CATDSGVQETQYF. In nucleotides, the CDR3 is TGTGCCACCGATAGCGGGGTCCAAGAGACCCAGTACTTC.

The CDR3 spells CASTTGLGYEQYF. CDR3 sequence (DNA): TGTGCCAGCACCACAGGGTTGGGCTACGAGCAGTACTTC. The J gene is TRBJ2-7, the V gene TRBV28, with D perhaps TRBD1 (6 bases). The CDR3 loop spans 13 amino acids. V was trimmed by 7 bases and J by 3 bases, leaving 13 bases between them. Germline CDR1 is MDHEN and CDR2 is SYDVKM.

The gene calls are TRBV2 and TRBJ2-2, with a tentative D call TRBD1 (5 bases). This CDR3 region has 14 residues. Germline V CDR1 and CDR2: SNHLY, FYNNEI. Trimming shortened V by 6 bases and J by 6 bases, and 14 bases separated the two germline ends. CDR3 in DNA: TGTGCCAGCAGGTCAGGGCATCTGGCCGGGGAGCTGTTTTTT. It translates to CASRSGHLAGELFF.

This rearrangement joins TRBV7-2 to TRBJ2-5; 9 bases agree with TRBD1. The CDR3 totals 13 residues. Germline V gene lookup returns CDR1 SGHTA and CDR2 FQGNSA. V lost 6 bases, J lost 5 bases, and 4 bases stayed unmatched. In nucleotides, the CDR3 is TGTGCCAGCAGGGGGACAGGGTCGGAGACCCAGTACTTC. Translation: CASRGTGSETQYF. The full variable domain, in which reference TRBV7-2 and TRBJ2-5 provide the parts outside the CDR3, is GAGVSQSPSNKVTEKGKDVELRCDPISGHTALYWYRQSLGQGLEFLIYFQGNSAPDKSGLPSDRFSAERTGGSVSTLTIQRTQQEDSAVYLCASRGTGSETQYFGPGTRLLVL.

CDR3 protein: CASTERGAGDREQYF. The CDR3 nucleotides are TGTGCCAGCACAGAGCGGGGGGCGGGGGATCGGGAGCAGTACTTC. The rearrangement joins TRBV7-2 to TRBJ2-7, with TRBD2 identical over 9 bases. Germline V gene data show CDR1 as SGHTA and CDR2 as FQGNSA. The trim removed 7 bases at V and 7 bases at J, leaving 14 bases unmatched. The CDR3 has 15 amino acids. Drawing the rest from reference TRBV7-2 and TRBJ2-7, the complete variable domain is GAGVSQSPSNKVTEKGKDVELRCDPISGHTALYWYRQSLGQGLEFLIYFQGNSAPDKSGLPSDRFSAERTGGSVSTLTIQRTQQEDSAVYLCASTERGAGDREQYFGPGTRLTVT.

This CDR3 is CASGLGDGYEQYF. In DNA form, the CDR3 reads TGTGCTAGTGGTTTGGGAGATGGGTACGAGCAGTACTTC. V is TRBV12-5 and J is TRBJ2-7, with no clear D. V lost 1 base and J lost 4, with 8 bases in between. From germline, CDR1 is LGHNT and CDR2 FRNRAP. The CDR3 covers 13 residues.

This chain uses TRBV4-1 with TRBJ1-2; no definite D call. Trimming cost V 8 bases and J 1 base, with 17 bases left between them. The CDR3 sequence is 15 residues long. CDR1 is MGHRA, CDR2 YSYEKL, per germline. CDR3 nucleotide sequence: TGCGCCAGCGCCGCAGTTCCCTCTTTTAACTATGGCTACACCTTC. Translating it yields CASAAVPSFNYGYTF.

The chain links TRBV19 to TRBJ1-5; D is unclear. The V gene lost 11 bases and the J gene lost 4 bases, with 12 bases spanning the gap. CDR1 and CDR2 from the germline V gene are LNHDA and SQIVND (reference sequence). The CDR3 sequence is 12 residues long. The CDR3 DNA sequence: TGTGCCGGGGAAAGGTCAAATCAGCCCCAGCATTTT. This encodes CAGERSNQPQHF.

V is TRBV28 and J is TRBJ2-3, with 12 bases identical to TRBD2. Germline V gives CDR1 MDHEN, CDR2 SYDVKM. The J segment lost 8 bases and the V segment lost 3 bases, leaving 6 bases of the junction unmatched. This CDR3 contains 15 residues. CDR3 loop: CASSFRTSGGPTQYF. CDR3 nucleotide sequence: TGTGCCAGCAGTTTCCGAACTAGCGGGGGGCCTACGCAGTATTTT.